Below are 9 T cell receptor beta chains sequenced from a single sample in a study of blood T cell repertoires in COVID-19. Sequencing used immunoSEQ multiplex PCR; TCRdb keeps in-frame clones, though not all of them. The sample lists approximately 300,000 clones, about 92% occurring once. The sample was PBMCs or T cells enriched from blood (not recorded which). These TCRs come from a woman younger than 45 who had recovered from COVID-19.

The chain is built from TRBV6-5 and TRBJ1-3; a weak D match, TRBD1 (5 bases). Germline loops: CDR1 MNHEY, CDR2 SVGAGI. V lost 8 bases to trimming and J lost 2 bases, with 13 bases between them. This CDR3 spans 14 amino acids. For the CDR3, the DNA is TGTGCCAGCGGAATTAGGGGAACTGGAAACACCATATATTTT. Translation: CASGIRGTGNTIYF.

The V gene is TRBV25-1, the J gene TRBJ2-7; TRBD2 is a possible D gene (6 bases). Germline V gives CDR1 MGHDK, CDR2 SYGVNS. Trimming took 7 bases from V and 3 from J, leaving 13 bases between them. CDR3 length: 13 residues. CDR3 nucleotides: TGTGCCAGCATCTCGCAGGGAGGCTACGAGCAGTACTTC. Protein product: CASISQGGYEQYF.

The genes are TRBV27 and TRBJ1-1, with 8 bases fitting TRBD1. This CDR3 comprises 16 residues. V lost 7 bases and J lost 0; bases outside the gene matches: 10. Germline CDR1 MNHEY, CDR2 SMNVEV (reference sequence). DNA of the CDR3: TGTGCCAGCAATCCTTCAGGGGGCCTATTGAACACTGAAGCTTTCTTT. Its protein is CASNPSGGLLNTEAFF.

This chain uses TRBV3-1 (or the pseudogene TRBV3-2) with TRBJ2-5; D is unresolved. Trimming pared 3 bases from V and 5 bases from J, leaving 13 bases between. Germline V gives CDR1 LGHDT, CDR2 YNNKEL (reference sequence). CDR3 length: 14 amino acids. The CDR3, as DNA: TGTGCCAGCAGCCAGCGGCGCGGTGCGGAGACCCAGTACTTC. Protein: CASSQRRGAETQYF.

The CDR3 bases are TGCGCCAGCAGCTTGGCAGGGCTTGCGTCTGGGGCCAACGTCCTGACTTTC. As protein: CASSLAGLASGANVLTF. The chain joins TRBV5-1 to TRBJ2-6, with D possibly matching TRBD1 (5 bases). CDR3 size: 17 residues. Germline CDR1 is SGHRS and CDR2 is YFSETQ. V shed 0 bases and J shed 1 base, with 11 bases lying between them.

This clone has a single count. The V gene is TRBV6-1, the J gene TRBJ1-5; D is perhaps TRBD1 (5 bases). CDR3 length: 14 amino acids. The V end lost 5 bases, the J end lost 5 bases, and 13 bases lay between the germline ends. The germline V gene encodes CDR1 MNHNS and CDR2 SASEGT. The CDR3 protein is CASSSQWGDQPQHF. In DNA, the CDR3 is TGTGCCAGCAGTTCCCAATGGGGGGATCAGCCCCAGCATTTT.

V gene TRBV27 combines with J gene TRBJ2-7, with TRBD1 identical over 11 bases. This CDR3 comprises 17 residues. The ends lost 6 bases at V and 1 base at J; junction bases unmatched: 11. Germline V gene sequence: CDR1 MNHEY, CDR2 SMNVEV (reference sequence). CDR3 in amino acids: CASSKSGQGARSYEQYF. The CDR3 coding sequence is TGTGCCAGCAGCAAAAGTGGACAGGGGGCGCGGTCCTACGAGCAGTACTTC.

The rearrangement uses TRBV19 and TRBJ2-5; the match to TRBD2 covers 13 bases. The trim removed 6 bases at V and 5 bases at J, leaving 6 bases unmatched. Germline CDR1 reads LNHDA; CDR2 reads SQIVND (reference sequence). This CDR3 contains 15 residues. The CDR3 coding sequence is TGTGCCAGTAGCAAGGGACTAGCGGGGATGGAGACCCAGTACTTC. Its translation is CASSKGLAGMETQYF. The variable domain in full, with the rest retrieved from reference TRBV19 and TRBJ2-5, is DGGITQSPKYLFRKEGQNVTLSCEQNLNHDAMYWYRQDPGQGLRLIYYSQIVNDFQKGDIAEGYSVSREKKESFPLTVTSAQKNPTAFYLCASSKGLAGMETQYFGPGTRLLVL.

The chain is built from TRBV7-6 and TRBJ2-7; TRBD2 matches at 10 bases. J lost 4 bases, V lost 3 bases, and 6 bases had no gene match. The germline V gene encodes CDR1 SGHVS and CDR2 FNYEAQ. The CDR3 spans 15 residues. CDR3 DNA sequence: TGTGCCAGCAGCTTGGGGCCTAGCGGGAGTTACGAGCAGTACTTC. Protein sequence: CASSLGPSGSYEQYF.